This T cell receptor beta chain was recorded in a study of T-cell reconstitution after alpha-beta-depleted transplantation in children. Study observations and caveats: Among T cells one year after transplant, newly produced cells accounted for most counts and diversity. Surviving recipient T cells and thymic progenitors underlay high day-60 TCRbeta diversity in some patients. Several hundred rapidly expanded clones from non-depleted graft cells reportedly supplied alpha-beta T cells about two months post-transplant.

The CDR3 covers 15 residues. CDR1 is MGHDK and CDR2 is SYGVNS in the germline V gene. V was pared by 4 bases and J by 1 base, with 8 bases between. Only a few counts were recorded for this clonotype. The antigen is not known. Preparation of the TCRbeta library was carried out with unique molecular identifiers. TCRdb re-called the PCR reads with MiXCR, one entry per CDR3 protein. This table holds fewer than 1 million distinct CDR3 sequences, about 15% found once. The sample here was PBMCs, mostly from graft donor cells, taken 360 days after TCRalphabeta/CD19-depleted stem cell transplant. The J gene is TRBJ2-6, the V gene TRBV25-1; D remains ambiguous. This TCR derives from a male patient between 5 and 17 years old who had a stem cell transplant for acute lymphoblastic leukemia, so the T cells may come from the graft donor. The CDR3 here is CASSGWESGANVLTF. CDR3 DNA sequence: TGTGCCAGCAGTGGCTGGGAATCTGGGGCCAACGTCCTGACTTTC. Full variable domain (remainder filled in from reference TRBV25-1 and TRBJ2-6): EADIYQTPRYLVIGTGKKITLECSQTMGHDKMYWYQQDPGMELHLIHYSYGVNSTEKGDLSSESTVSRIRTEHFPLTLESARPSHTSQYLCASSGWESGANVLTFGAGSRLTVL.